This T cell receptor beta chain was obtained from a study of blood T cells in healthy people across ages. This clonotype was detected ten times or more. A J-beta primer mix and a sample-barcoded 5' primer were used in a second PCR of roughly 6 to 12 cycles. TCRdb ran MiXCR on the 5' RACE reads and lists one entry per CDR3 protein. In the table there are approximately 800,000 distinct CDR3 sequences, roughly 46% of which are singletons. Extractions gave at least 5.5 micrograms of total RNA per sample. The CDR3 sequence is 14 residues long. With 6 bases removed from V and 5 bases from J, the gap between germline ends came to 14 bases. Germline V gene data show CDR1 as MNHEY and CDR2 as SMNVEV (reference sequence).

The material sequenced was blood. The sequence came from a man at least 80 years old in good health. The chain employs TRBV27 and TRBJ1-5; D possibly corresponds to TRBD1 (5 bases). The CDR3 sequence is CASRVGGRDQPQHF. For the CDR3, the DNA is TGTGCCAGCAGGGTTGGGGGAAGAGATCAGCCCCAGCATTTT.